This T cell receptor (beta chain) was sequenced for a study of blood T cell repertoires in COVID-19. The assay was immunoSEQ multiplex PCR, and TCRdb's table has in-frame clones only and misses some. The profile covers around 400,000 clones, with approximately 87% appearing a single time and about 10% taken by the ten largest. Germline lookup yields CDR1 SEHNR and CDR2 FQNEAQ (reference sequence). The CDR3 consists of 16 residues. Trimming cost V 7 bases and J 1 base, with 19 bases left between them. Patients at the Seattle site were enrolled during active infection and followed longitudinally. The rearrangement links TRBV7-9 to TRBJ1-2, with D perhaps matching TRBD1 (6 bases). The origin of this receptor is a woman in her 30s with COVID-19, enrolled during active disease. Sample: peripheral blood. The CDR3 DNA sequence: TGTGCCAGCACCAATCCAGGACAGCCCGATAACTATGGCTACACCTTC. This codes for CASTNPGQPDNYGYTF.